This TCR beta chain was identified during a study of beta chain features in type 1 diabetes. Notes on this clone: Its antigen is as yet unknown.

All of the isolated RNA was reverse transcribed, so expressed TCRB transcripts were sequenced. Roughly 3.5 million reads per sample on average were obtained from naive, central memory and regulatory T cell samples. The repertoire was sequenced with immunoSEQ multiplex PCR; TCRdb's copy has only in-frame clones and lacks some. The sample records under 300,000 clones, around 9.9% being singletons. The CDR3 has 12 residues. The germline V and J ends were trimmed by 4 bases and 1 base, with 5 bases remaining between them. The germline V gene has CDR1 MDHEN and CDR2 SYDVKM. Study conclusions and caveats: Researchers report that Type 1 diabetes patients had moderately but significantly shorter TCRB CDR3s across all four CD4+ subsets. For TCRB rearrangement, an influence of HLA type remained unresolved here.

The TCR originated in a man aged 30-40 years with type 1 diabetes. The chain links TRBV28 to TRBJ2-7; D remains unclear. Material for sequencing was naive CD4+ T cells from blood. The CDR3 nucleotides read TGTGCCAGCAGTTCCCCGTCCTACGAGCAGTACTTC. This gives the protein CASSSPSYEQYF.